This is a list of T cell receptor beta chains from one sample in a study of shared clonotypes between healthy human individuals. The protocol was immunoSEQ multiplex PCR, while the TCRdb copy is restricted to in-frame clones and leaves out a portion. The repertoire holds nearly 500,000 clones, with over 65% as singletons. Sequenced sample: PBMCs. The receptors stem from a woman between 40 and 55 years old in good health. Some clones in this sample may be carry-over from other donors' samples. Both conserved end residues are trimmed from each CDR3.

ASSGEGRYTGELF | TRBJ2-2 | TRBV5-1
ASSPDTGRTYEQY | TRBJ2-7 | TRBV5-4
AWSVRGTGKGYEQY | TRBJ2-7 | TRBV30
ASSPPLTQETQY | TRBJ2-5 | TRBV19
ASSSEMIYEQY | TRBJ2-7 | TRBV2
SVAGGTWGTDTQY | TRBJ2-3 | TRBV29-1
ASSQLGLENTEAF | TRBJ1-1 | TRBV16
AWRWKGNRPYT | TRBJ1-2 | TRBV30
ASSSLFGEKHNEQF | TRBJ2-1 | TRBV28
ASSRGPNYEQY | TRBJ2-7 | TRBV14
ASSFDRNYGYT | TRBJ1-2 | TRBV5-1
ASSLAGGDVEQF | TRBJ2-1 | TRBV28
ASRIGQGGNTEAF | TRBJ1-1 | TRBV19
ASSSHIPGWNYEQY | . | TRBV6-6
ASSVGGLGMSSYNEQF | TRBJ2-1 | TRBV9
ASSTITEAF | TRBJ1-1 | TRBV25-1
ASSLGGTPIHTGELF | TRBJ2-2 | TRBV5-4
ASSLGIAREKLF | TRBJ1-4 | TRBV5-1
ASSSGQETQY | TRBJ2-5 | TRBV7-9
ATEGQETQY | TRBJ2-5 | TRBV27